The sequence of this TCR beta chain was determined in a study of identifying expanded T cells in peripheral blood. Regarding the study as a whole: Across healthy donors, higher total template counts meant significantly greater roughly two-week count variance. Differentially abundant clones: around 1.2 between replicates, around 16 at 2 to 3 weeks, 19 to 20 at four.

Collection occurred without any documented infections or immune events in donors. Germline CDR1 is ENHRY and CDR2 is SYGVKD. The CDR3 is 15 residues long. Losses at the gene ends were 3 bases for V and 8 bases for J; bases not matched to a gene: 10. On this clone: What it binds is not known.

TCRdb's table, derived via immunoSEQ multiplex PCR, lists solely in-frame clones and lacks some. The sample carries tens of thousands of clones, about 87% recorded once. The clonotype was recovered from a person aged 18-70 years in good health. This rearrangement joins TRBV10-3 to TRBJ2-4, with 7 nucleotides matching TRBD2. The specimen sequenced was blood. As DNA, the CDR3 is TGTGCCATCAGTGACTTAGCGGGCAGTGTAGACATTCAGTACTTC. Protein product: CAISDLAGSVDIQYF.